Following are 3 T cell receptor beta chains from one sample sequenced in a study of siplizumab effects on memory and regulatory T cells. Sequenced by immunoSEQ multiplex PCR; TCRdb stores in-frame clones only, minus some. The sample comprises about 91,000 clones, roughly 95% of which are singletons, and around 0.031% rests with the top ten. Sequenced input: naive CD4+ T cells sorted from blood. These receptor sequences come from a human donor in good health.

The rearrangement uses TRBV27 and TRBJ1-4, with 9 bases fitting TRBD1. J lost 3 bases, V lost 2 bases, and 4 bases had no gene match. The CDR3 has 16 residues. Germline V lookup: CDR1 MNHEY, CDR2 SMNVEV (reference sequence). The CDR3 DNA follows: TGTGCCAGCAGTTTAACACGGGACAGGGCTAATGAAAAACTGTTTTTT. It encodes CASSLTRDRANEKLFF.

This chain joins TRBV7-9 and TRBJ1-5, with a tentative D call TRBD1 (6 bases). CDR1 and CDR2 from the germline V gene are SEHNR and FQNEAQ (reference sequence). The CDR3 is 16 residues long. V was trimmed by 5 bases and J by 2 bases, leaving 16 bases between them. For the CDR3, the DNA is TGTGCCAGCAGCCCTACAGGGAATTCGGGCAATCAGCCCCAGCATTTT. Residues: CASSPTGNSGNQPQHF.

Notes on this clone: Other DNA sequences of this sample code for an identical CDR3. The chain uses TRBV7-2 and TRBJ2-3; no clear D gene. This CDR3 has 14 residues. Germline CDR1 SGHTA, CDR2 FQGNSA. Trimming removed 3 bases at V and 1 base at J, with 8 bases between. CDR3 coding DNA: TGTGCCAGCAGCTTGAGCCCGCGCACAGATACGCAGTATTTT. Translated: CASSLSPRTDTQYF.